This T cell receptor beta chain was sequenced in a study of T cell responses to AZD1222 COVID-19 vaccine. This clone was picked up one time. Antigen specificity is unknown. The V and J ends lost 0 bases and 3 bases respectively, with 6 bases between them. The CDR3 consists of 13 residues. CDR1 and CDR2 (germline): SGDLS, YYNGEE. Study-wide results and limits: The donors showed a predominance of white British ancestry and of females, with possible underestimation of clonal diversity.

The data were produced by immunoSEQ multiplex PCR, yet TCRdb's version contains in-frame clones alone and is incomplete. The table records roughly 120,000 clones, over 75% of them present only once. The receptor was derived from an adult in good health. The sequencing used peripheral blood, collected on day 0 of MenACWY control vaccination. V and J are TRBV9 and TRBJ2-5; D gene ambiguous. The CDR3 coding sequence is TGTGCCAGCAGCGTAGCACCAAAAGAGACCCAGTACTTC. It translates to CASSVAPKETQYF. The complete variable domain, with remaining parts taken from reference TRBV9 and TRBJ2-5, reads DSGVTQTPKHLITATGQRVTLRCSPRSGDLSVYWYQQSLDQGLQFLIQYYNGEERAKGNILERFSAQQFPDLHSELNLSSLELGDSALYFCASSVAPKETQYFGPGTRLLVL.